The entry below gives a single T cell receptor (beta chain) sequence along with its context. This entry is derived from a study of OX40 agonist ivuxolimab in advanced cancers. Across the study: Intravenous ivuxolimab was administered to patients every 2 weeks at 0.01 to 10 mg/kg. Patients receiving dose escalation had hepatocellular carcinoma, melanoma, renal cell or head and neck cancer. Earlier treatment with anti-PD-1, anti-PD-L1 or anti-CTLA-4 was permitted, and 35% to 40% had received some.

TCRdb keeps only in-frame clones here, not all; method: immunoSEQ multiplex PCR. The sample holds roughly 30,000 clones, approximately 88% seen once. CDR1 and CDR2 (germline): SGHRS, YFSETQ. Trimming shortened V by 0 bases and J by 3 bases, and 11 bases separated the two germline ends. This CDR3 region has 15 residues. A history of autoimmune disease or systemic immunosuppression excluded patients. This sequence originates from an adult with an advanced solid tumor such as melanoma, head and neck, liver or kidney cancer. The input for sequencing was CD4+ or CD8+ T cells sorted from blood, taken in a trial of the OX40 agonist ivuxolimab. J is TRBJ2-3 and V is TRBV5-1; perhaps TRBD2 as D (5 bases). The CDR3 nucleotides are TGCGCCAGCAGCTTGGGTGGCGGGTGGACAGATACGCAGTATTTT. It translates to CASSLGGGWTDTQYF.